The next 3 T cell receptor beta chains were all read from a single sample in a study of blood T cells in healthy people across ages. Sample-barcoded 5' priming and a J-beta primer mix drove a second PCR of 7 to 11 cycles. TCRdb fed the 5' RACE reads into MiXCR, producing one record per CDR3 protein. The profile shows around 1,000,000 distinct CDR3 sequences, 20% to 25% of them singletons. The data were also submitted as part of a second study, on T cells of mothers and their children.

The sequenced sample was blood. These receptors came from a girl aged 2 to 10 in good health.

This clonotype was counted once. Since a much larger clone is just one base distant, this may be a read error. This rearrangement joins TRBV29-1 to TRBJ1-1; the match to TRBD1 covers 9 bases. V trimming: 6 bases; J trimming: 7 bases; junction bases outside the gene matches: 9. This CDR3 has 13 residues. Germline CDR1 and CDR2: SQVTM and ANQGSEA. This CDR3 reads CSVRTGDSGEAFF. The DNA for the CDR3 is TGCAGCGTGCGGACAGGGGACAGCGGTGAAGCTTTCTTT.

This chain links TRBV7-2 with TRBJ2-7; tentative D call: TRBD1 (5 bases). Trimming took 6 bases from V and 2 from J, leaving 11 bases between them. CDR1 SGHTA and CDR2 FQGNSA come from the germline V gene. CDR3 length equals 13 residues. The DNA for the CDR3 is TGTGCCAGCAGGAATACAGGAACCTACGAGCAGTACTTC. Translated: CASRNTGTYEQYF.

The chain uses TRBV7-9 and TRBJ1-1; no clear D gene. CDR1 and CDR2 from the germline V gene are SEHNR and FQNEAQ (reference sequence). The CDR3 consists of 11 residues. The V gene lost 8 bases and the J gene lost 7 bases, with 11 bases spanning the gap. For the CDR3, the DNA is TGTGCCAGCTTAACTGAAAGTGAAGCTTTCTTT. Encoded protein: CASLTESEAFF.